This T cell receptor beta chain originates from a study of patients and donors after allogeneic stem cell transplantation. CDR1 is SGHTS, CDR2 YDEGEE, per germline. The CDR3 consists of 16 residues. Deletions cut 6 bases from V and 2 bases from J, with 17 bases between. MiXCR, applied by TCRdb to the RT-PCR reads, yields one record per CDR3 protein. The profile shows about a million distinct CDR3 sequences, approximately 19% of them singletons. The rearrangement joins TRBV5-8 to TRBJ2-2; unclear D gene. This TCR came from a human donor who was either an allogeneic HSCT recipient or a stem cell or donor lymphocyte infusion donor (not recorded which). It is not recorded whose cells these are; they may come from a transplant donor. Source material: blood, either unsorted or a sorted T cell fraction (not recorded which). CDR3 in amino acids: CASTAWQGLNTGELFF. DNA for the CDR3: TGTGCCAGCACCGCTTGGCAAGGGTTAAACACCGGGGAGCTGTTTTTT.